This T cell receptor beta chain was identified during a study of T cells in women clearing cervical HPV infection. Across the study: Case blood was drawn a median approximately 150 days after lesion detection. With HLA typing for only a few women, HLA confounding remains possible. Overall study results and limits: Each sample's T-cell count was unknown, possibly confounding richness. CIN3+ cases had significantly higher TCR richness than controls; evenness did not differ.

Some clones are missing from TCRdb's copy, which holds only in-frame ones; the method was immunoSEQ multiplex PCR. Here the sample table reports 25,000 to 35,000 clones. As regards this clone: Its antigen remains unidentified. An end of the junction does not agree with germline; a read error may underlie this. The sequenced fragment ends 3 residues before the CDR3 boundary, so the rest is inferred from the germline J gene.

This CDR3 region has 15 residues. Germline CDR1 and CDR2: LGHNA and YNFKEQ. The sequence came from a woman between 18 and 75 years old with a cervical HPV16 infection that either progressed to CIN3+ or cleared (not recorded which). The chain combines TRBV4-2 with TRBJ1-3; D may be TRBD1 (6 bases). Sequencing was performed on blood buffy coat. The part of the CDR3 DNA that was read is TGCGCCAGCAGCCAGTCAAGGGGGGGCGGAAACACC. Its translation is CASSQSRGGGNT. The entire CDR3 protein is CASSQSRGGGNTIYF.